A selection of T cell receptor beta chains follows, all from one sample in a study of CD8 T cells in ankylosing spondylitis. One entry per CDR3 protein, called by TCRdb with MiXCR from the 5' RACE reads. The sample lists 150,000 to 200,000 distinct CDR3 sequences; around 10% were seen once. The sequenced sample was blood, either unsorted or a sorted T cell fraction (not recorded which). The receptors were sampled from a male donor with ankylosing spondylitis or in good health (not recorded which). Each CDR3 is given with its conserved first and last residue. A D gene is named only where the DNA matches it firmly. Only some rows state a clone size, as once, few, many or a class for expanded clones.

d_gene	v_gene	j_gene	abundance	CDR3nt	CDR3aa
TRBD2	TRBV6-1	TRBJ2-5	many	TGTGCCAGCAGCAATACACTAGCGGGAGTACAAGAGACCCAGTACTTC	CASSNTLAGVQETQYF
NA	TRBV7-2	TRBJ2-3	many	TGTGCCAGCAGCTCTAGGGCAGATACGCAGTATTTT	CASSSRADTQYF
TRBD2	TRBV6-1	TRBJ2-1	many	TGTGCCAGCAGCCTAGCGGGAGTTCTAGGTAATGAGCAGTTCTTC	CASSLAGVLGNEQFF
NA	TRBV5-1	TRBJ2-1	many	TGTGCCAGCAGCTTGGGGCTGGCCTACAATGAGCAGTTCTTC	CASSLGLAYNEQFF
TRBD1	TRBV25-1	TRBJ1-2	many	TGTGCCAGCAGTGAATACCAGGGGGTAGGCTATGGCTACACCTTC	CASSEYQGVGYGYTF
NA	TRBV29-1	TRBJ2-3	many	TGCAGCGTTGTCGGAGACACTCACACAGATACGCAGTATTTT	CSVVGDTHTDTQYF
NA	TRBV12-3/TRBV12-4	TRBJ2-1	many	TGTGCCAGCAGTTTCAGCCGGGACCAGCAGTTCTTC	CASSFSRDQQFF
NA	TRBV7-9	TRBJ1-3	NA	TGTGCCAGCAGCCGGGAAGGAAACACCATATATTTT	CASSREGNTIYF
NA	TRBV28	TRBJ2-2	NA	TGTGCCAGCAGCCCCCCGGGACTCAACACCGGGGAGCTGTTTTTT	CASSPPGLNTGELFF
TRBD1	TRBV28	TRBJ2-5	few	TGTGCCAGCACCCTTGCGAGGGACAGACAAGAGACCCAGTACTTC	CASTLARDRQETQYF
NA	TRBV20-1	TRBJ1-1	few	TGCAGTGCTAGGCCAGGGACTATGAACACTGAAGCTTTCTTT	CSARPGTMNTEAFF
NA	TRBV24-1	TRBJ2-5	NA	TGTGCCACCAGTGATCCCTCGGGGCCGGATAGGGAGACCCAGTACTTC	CATSDPSGPDRETQYF
TRBD1	TRBV10-1	TRBJ1-2	many	TGCGCCAGCAGTGAGAACAGGGGATATGGCTACACCTTC	CASSENRGYGYTF
TRBD1	TRBV12-3/TRBV12-4	TRBJ2-7	once	TGTGCCAGCAGTGCCAATCCGACAGGGGAAGGCGAGCAGTACTTC	CASSANPTGEGEQYF
TRBD2	TRBV19	TRBJ2-2	NA	TGTGCCAGTAGTATGGGACTAGCGGGAGTTCCCGGGGAGCTGTTTTTT	CASSMGLAGVPGELFF
NA	TRBV11-2	TRBJ2-7	NA	TGTGCCAGCAGCTACCCGGCACAGAGCTCTAACTACGAGCAGTACTTC	CASSYPAQSSNYEQYF